The 25 T cell receptor beta chains below were found in one sample sequenced in a study of cytomegalovirus exposure and HLA in healthy donors. 13 Jbeta primers and 60 Vbeta primers were used for the PCR. The repertoire was sequenced with immunoSEQ multiplex PCR; TCRdb's copy has only in-frame clones and lacks some. The sample records about 80,000 clones, 62% being singletons. The sample consisted of PBMCs. These TCRs come from a male donor in good health and CMV-seropositive.

This chain links TRBV6-1 with TRBJ2-5; the D gene is possibly TRBD2 (7 bases). CDR1 MNHNS and CDR2 SASEGT come from the germline V gene. V shed 6 bases and J shed 4 bases, with 18 bases lying between them. CDR3 length: 15 residues. In DNA form, the CDR3 reads TGTGCCAGCAGCGCTACGAGGGGGGGAACAGAGACCCAGTACTTC. It codes for CASSATRGGTETQYF.

This clone was counted a few times. The chain uses TRBV2 and TRBJ1-1; D remains unclear. The V end was cut by 6 bases, the J end by 4 bases, with 6 bases between. The CDR3 consists of 11 residues. In germline, CDR1 is SNHLY, CDR2 FYNNEI. As DNA, the CDR3 is TGTGCCAGCAGGCGGGGCACTGAAGCTTTCTTT. Amino acid sequence: CASRRGTEAFF.

About this clone: Within the sample, other DNA sequences also encode this same CDR3. The V and J genes are TRBV30 and TRBJ2-7; D is unresolved. This CDR3 has 14 residues. V gave up 4 bases and J gave up 3 bases, with 16 bases separating them. Germline loops: CDR1 GTSNPN, CDR2 SVGIG (reference sequence). CDR3 loop: CAWTPSILVYEQYF. DNA for the CDR3: TGTGCCTGGACCCCAAGTATCCTAGTCTACGAGCAGTACTTC.

The V gene is TRBV28, the J gene TRBJ1-2; D gene unclear. The CDR3 consists of 13 residues. Per germline, CDR1 MDHEN and CDR2 SYDVKM. Trimming pared 5 bases from V and 6 bases from J, leaving 13 bases between. The CDR3 DNA reads as TGTGCCAGCAGTCTAGTCCAAAGTAATGGCTACACCTTC. Protein product: CASSLVQSNGYTF.

This clone was seen more than once but under ten times. The chain couples TRBV4-2 to TRBJ2-3, with 12 positions matching TRBD2. V was clipped by 0 bases and J by 3 bases; unmatched bases: 7. Per the germline V gene, CDR1 is LGHNA and CDR2 is YNFKEQ. The length of the CDR3 is 18 residues. CDR3 loop: CASSQDLPGLAGTDTQYF. The CDR3 nucleotides read TGTGCCAGCAGCCAAGATCTACCCGGACTAGCGGGAACAGATACGCAGTATTTT.

V gene TRBV2 combines with J gene TRBJ1-1; D unclear. This CDR3 has 13 amino acids. V lost 6 bases and J 1 base, leaving 9 bases between the germline ends. Germline V gene sequence: CDR1 SNHLY, CDR2 FYNNEI. This chain's CDR3 is CASSFGANTEAFF. In nucleotides, the CDR3 is TGTGCCAGCAGCTTCGGAGCGAACACTGAAGCTTTCTTT. The full variable domain, rest sourced from reference TRBV2 and TRBJ1-1, is EPEVTQTPSHQVTQMGQEVILRCVPISNHLYFYWYRQILGQKVEFLVSFYNNEISEKSEIFDDQFSVERPDGSNFTLKIRSTKLEDSAMYFCASSFGANTEAFFGQGTRLTVV.

V and J are TRBV28 and TRBJ2-1; 11 nucleotides agree with TRBD2. Trimming removed 5 bases from V and 10 bases from J; junction bases left unmatched: 7. The CDR3 runs to 14 residues. Germline V gene data show CDR1 as MDHEN and CDR2 as SYDVKM. CDR3 bases: TGTGCCAGCAGTCGTAGCGGGGGGGTTCGGGAGCAGTTCTTC. Its translation is CASSRSGGVREQFF.

This chain uses TRBV5-1 with TRBJ2-3, with 11 bases fitting TRBD2. The CDR3 is 17 amino acids. The germline gives CDR1 SGHRS, CDR2 YFSETQ. V dropped 0 bases and J dropped 4; count of bases not matched to a gene: 7. Here the CDR3 reads CASSLVLAGGPADTQYF. CDR3 sequence (DNA): TGCGCCAGCAGCTTGGTATTAGCGGGAGGGCCAGCAGATACGCAGTATTTT.

The chain couples TRBV4-1 to TRBJ2-5, with no clear D. Trimming cost V 0 bases and J 5 bases, with 10 bases left between them. Germline V lookup: CDR1 MGHRA, CDR2 YSYEKL. The CDR3 is 14 amino acids. CDR3 residues: CASSQEELGETQYF. CDR3 in DNA: TGCGCCAGCAGCCAAGAAGAGCTCGGGGAGACCCAGTACTTC.

The sample holds one count of this clone. The CDR3: CASSRRDRQETQYF. The DNA of the CDR3 is TGTGCCAGCAGCCGCAGGGACAGGCAAGAGACCCAGTACTTC. The chain has TRBV27 and TRBJ2-5, with 8 positions matching TRBD1. Germline loops: CDR1 MNHEY, CDR2 SMNVEV (reference sequence). This CDR3 spans 14 amino acids. J lost 2 bases, V lost 6 bases, and 5 bases had no gene match.

The V gene is TRBV29-1, the J gene TRBJ2-2; the D gene is possibly TRBD1 (6 bases). The V gene lost 7 bases and the J gene lost 2 bases, with 17 bases spanning the gap. This CDR3 is 15 amino acids long. CDR1 is SQVTM, CDR2 ANQGSEA, per germline. In DNA, the CDR3 is TGCAGCGCGGAATCCGGGACACATAACACCGGGGAGCTGTTTTTT. It is translated as CSAESGTHNTGELFF.

The V call is TRBV29-1, the J call TRBJ2-7; D gene unclear. The V gene lost 2 bases and the J gene lost 0 bases, with 5 bases spanning the gap. The V gene's germline CDR1 is SQVTM and CDR2 ANQGSEA. This CDR3 spans 12 amino acids. CDR3 bases: TGCAGCGTTGAAATTAGCTCCTACGAGCAGTACTTC. Encoded protein: CSVEISSYEQYF.

The chain employs TRBV6-1 and TRBJ2-5, with 12 bases that match TRBD2. The J call may be mistaken, given a closer DNA end match to TRBJ2-7. There are 17 residues in the CDR3. Germline CDR1 MNHNS, CDR2 SASEGT. The CDR3 spells CASSDPGTSGLLYEQYF. The CDR3 DNA follows: TGTGCCAGCAGTGACCCCGGGACTAGCGGGCTCCTTTACGAGCAGTACTTC.

This clone was recorded a few times. The sample has other DNA sequences that encode this CDR3 too. The chain carries TRBV5-4 and TRBJ1-1; possible D gene TRBD1, 5 bases. Germline-derived CDR1 and CDR2 are SGHNT and YYREEE (reference sequence). V was trimmed by 3 bases and J by 8 bases, leaving 11 bases between them. The CDR3 length is 12 residues. CDR3 region: CASSSRDTEAFF. Here the CDR3 DNA reads TGTGCCAGCAGCTCCAGGGATACGGAAGCTTTCTTT. Full variable domain (rest looked up from reference TRBV5-4 and TRBJ1-1): ETGVTQSPTHLIKTRGQQVTLRCSSQSGHNTVSWYQQALGQGPQFIFQYYREEENGRGNFPPRFSGLQFPNYSSELNVNALELDDSALYLCASSSRDTEAFFGQGTRLTVV.

The V gene is TRBV5-1, the J gene TRBJ2-7, with D uncertain. V was shortened by 4 bases and J by 3 bases, with 14 bases between the two germline ends. The CDR3 covers 14 residues. CDR1 is SGHRS and CDR2 is YFSETQ in the germline V gene. The CDR3 bases are TGCGCCAGCAGCCTCCGAGAAGGAGTCTACGAGCAGTACTTC. Its translation is CASSLREGVYEQYF.

This clone showed up just once. The rearrangement joins TRBV29-1 to TRBJ2-3, with D maybe TRBD1 (6 bases). From germline, CDR1 is SQVTM and CDR2 ANQGSEA. Trimming left V 6 bases short and J 7 bases short, with 11 bases between. This CDR3 has 11 amino acids. The CDR3, as DNA: TGCAGCGTCCGACAGGCAAATACGCAGTATTTT. Amino acid sequence: CSVRQANTQYF.

The chain couples TRBV6-5 to TRBJ2-2; D might be TRBD2 (6 bases). Per germline, CDR1 MNHEY and CDR2 SVGAGI. Trimming took 6 bases from V and 2 from J, leaving 13 bases between them. The CDR3 spans 15 residues. CDR3 protein: CASSRDSLNTGELFF. The CDR3, as DNA: TGTGCCAGCAGCAGGGACTCTTTAAACACCGGGGAGCTGTTTTTT.

In its sample, this clone was seen a few times. The V call is TRBV4-3, the J call TRBJ2-4; 10 bases map to TRBD1. The V segment lost 0 bases and the J segment 0 bases; nucleotides outside the gene matches: 8. The CDR3 runs 19 residues. Per germline, CDR1 LGHNA and CDR2 YSLEER. In nucleotides, the CDR3 is TGCGCCAGCAGCCAAGAGTGGACAGGGGGATTAGGAGCCAAAAACATTCAGTACTTC. Translating it yields CASSQEWTGGLGAKNIQYF.

The V call is TRBV30, the J call TRBJ2-1; 9 positions match TRBD2. This CDR3 contains 14 residues. Per the germline V gene, CDR1 is GTSNPN and CDR2 is SVGIG (reference sequence). Losses at the gene ends were 5 bases for V and 0 bases for J; bases not matched to a gene: 2. The CDR3 reads CAWGSGGSYNEQFF. CDR3 nucleotide sequence: TGTGCCTGGGGTAGCGGGGGCTCCTACAATGAGCAGTTCTTC.

The rearrangement joins TRBV6-1 to TRBJ1-2, with 8 bases fitting TRBD1. V gave up 6 bases and J gave up 2 bases; unmatched junction bases: 5. CDR3 length equals 14 residues. Germline V gene data show CDR1 as MNHNS and CDR2 as SASEGT. The CDR3 coding sequence is TGTGCCAGCAGCCTTGACAGGGGAAACTATGGCTACACCTTC. This codes for CASSLDRGNYGYTF.

This clone was seen a single time. The chain employs TRBV11-2 and TRBJ2-7; D is perhaps TRBD2 (7 bases). This CDR3 has 15 residues. Per germline, CDR1 SGHAT and CDR2 FQNNGV. V lost 5 bases and J 2 bases, leaving 16 bases between the germline ends. Here the CDR3 reads CASSPETGTTYEQYF. The DNA of the CDR3 is TGTGCCAGCAGCCCAGAAACAGGGACTACCTACGAGCAGTACTTC.

This chain's CDR3 is CASRGRQGRDTEAFF. The DNA for the CDR3 is TGTGCCAGCAGAGGTCGCCAGGGCAGGGACACTGAAGCTTTCTTT. The gene calls are TRBV6-1 and TRBJ1-1, with D perhaps matching TRBD1 (5 bases). The length of the CDR3 is 15 residues. V lost 6 bases, J lost 3 bases, and 17 bases lay in between. CDR1 and CDR2 (germline): MNHNS, SASEGT.

V and J are TRBV27 and TRBJ2-2, with D possibly matching TRBD1 (6 bases). The CDR3 has 14 amino acids. Germline-derived CDR1 and CDR2 are MNHEY and SMNVEV (reference sequence). The V gene lost 5 bases and the J gene lost 1 base, with 8 bases spanning the gap. The CDR3 spells CASSRTVNTGELFF. Here the CDR3 DNA reads TGTGCCAGCAGTCGGACAGTGAACACCGGGGAGCTGTTTTTT.

In DNA form, the CDR3 reads TGCGCCAGCAGCCAAGATTTGACTAGGGGTGATACGCAGTATTTT. Its protein is CASSQDLTRGDTQYF. The chain couples TRBV4-3 to TRBJ2-3, with D perhaps matching TRBD2 (6 bases). The germline gives CDR1 LGHNA, CDR2 YSLEER. Trimming left V 0 bases short and J 6 bases short, with 13 bases between. This CDR3 spans 15 amino acids.

This clone was detected only a few times. This chain links TRBV27 with TRBJ2-3; D is unresolved. The V and J ends lost 2 bases and 3 bases respectively, with 9 bases between them. Looked up from germline, CDR1 is MNHEY and CDR2 is SMNVEV (reference sequence). The CDR3 has 14 residues. The chain's CDR3 is CASSLKILTDTQYF. In DNA, the CDR3 is TGTGCCAGCAGTTTAAAAATCCTAACAGATACGCAGTATTTT.